This T cell receptor (beta chain) emerged from a study of immune heterogeneity within non-small cell lung tumors. The TCR beta CDR3 region underwent multiplex PCR amplification with 32 V and 13 J primers. TCRdb passed the multiplex PCR reads through MiXCR, listing each CDR3 protein once. Of about 10,000 distinct CDR3 sequences in the sample, about 26% are singletons; the top ten hold roughly 30%. This clonotype was observed at least ten times. Template material for each sample was 600 to 750 ng of bulk tumor genomic DNA. Biopsy collection occurred during surgery, with several far-apart biopsies per primary tumor. Curative surgery was undertaken by patients, who had untreated, newly diagnosed non-small cell lung cancer. The V end was cut by 5 bases, the J end by 0 bases, with 13 bases between. Germline loops: CDR1 DFQATT, CDR2 SNEGSKA (reference sequence). The CDR3 is 15 amino acids.

This TCR derives from a woman aged 45-60 years with non-small cell lung cancer. The sequenced sample was lung tumor tissue. V is TRBV20-1 and J is TRBJ2-2, with no clear D. The DNA of the CDR3 is TGCAGTGCTTTCGATGGGATCCCGAACACCGGGGAGCTGTTTTTT. Its translation is CSAFDGIPNTGELFF.